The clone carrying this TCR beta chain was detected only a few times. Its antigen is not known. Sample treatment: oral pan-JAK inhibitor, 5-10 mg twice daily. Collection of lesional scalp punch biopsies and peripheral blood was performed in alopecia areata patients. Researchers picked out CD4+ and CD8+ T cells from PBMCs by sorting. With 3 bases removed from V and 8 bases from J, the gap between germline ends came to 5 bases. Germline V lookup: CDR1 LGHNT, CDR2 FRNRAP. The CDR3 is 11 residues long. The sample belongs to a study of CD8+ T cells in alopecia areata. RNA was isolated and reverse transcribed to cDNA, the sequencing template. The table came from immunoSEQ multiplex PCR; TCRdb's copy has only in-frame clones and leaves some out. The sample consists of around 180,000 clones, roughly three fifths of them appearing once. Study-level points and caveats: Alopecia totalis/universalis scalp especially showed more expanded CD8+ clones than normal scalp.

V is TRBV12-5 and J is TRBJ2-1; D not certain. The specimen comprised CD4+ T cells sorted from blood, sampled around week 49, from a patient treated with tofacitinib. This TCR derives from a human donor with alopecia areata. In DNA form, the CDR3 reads TGTGCTAGTGGTTTTCGGGATGAGCAGTTCTTC. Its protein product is CASGFRDEQFF.